Listed below are T cell receptor beta chains from one sample, sequenced in a study of T-cell memory formation after mild COVID-19. Each CDR3 protein is one row after TCRdb ran MiXCR on the 5' RACE reads. The data hold about 350,000 distinct CDR3 sequences, with roughly 13% observed a single time. The sequenced sample consisted of PBMCs or a T cell subset sorted from them (not recorded which). The origin of the receptors is a man between 18 and 29 years old who had mild COVID-19 (a few samples of this study predate the infection). Cell type and time point are not known. The CDR3 runs from the conserved cysteine through the conserved F or W. The order of the fields is J gene, V gene, clone size, CDR3 protein. Some rows have no size entry. The others give once, few or many, or a class for an expanded clone.

TRBJ2-2 TRBV12-3/TRBV12-4 few CASRRTGFAGELFF
TRBJ2-7 TRBV4-3 few CASSPRLAPGHEQYF
TRBJ2-1 TRBV5-1 few CASSLLDLVNEQFF
TRBJ1-2 TRBV5-1 NA CASSPSTAGGYTF
TRBJ2-5 TRBV4-1 many CASSPLGGSLETQYF
TRBJ1-5 TRBV6-5 NA CASSYGQSNQPQHF
TRBJ2-1 TRBV20-1 few CSASRAGRAYNEQFF
TRBJ2-5 TRBV6-2/TRBV6-3 few CASSYSRKSGTSRAETQYF
TRBJ2-7 TRBV12-5 few CASGLGTDASYEQYF
TRBJ2-5 TRBV5-1 many CASSPDRQEETQYF
TRBJ1-1 TRBV7-6 few CASSWTTGDATEAFF
TRBJ2-1 TRBV18 NA CASSPQDSSYNEQFF
TRBJ1-6 TRBV15 NA CATSRQEYNSPLHF
TRBJ1-1 TRBV6-2/TRBV6-3 NA CASSYGAVEAFF
TRBJ1-3 TRBV28 few CASALPGQGAGNTIYF
TRBJ2-3 TRBV27 NA CASHDPGGVTDTQYF
TRBJ1-5 TRBV4-1 many CASSQGQGNQPQHF
TRBJ1-5 TRBV6-5 few CASSYPTDSFNQPQHF
TRBJ1-5 TRBV4-2 few CASSHRVGLNSNQPQHF
TRBJ1-6 TRBV5-4 few CASSFEGAGSPLHF
TRBJ2-7 TRBV7-2 few CASSTAPGPAYEQYF
TRBJ1-3 TRBV6-5 NA CASSYSNRIGNTIYF
TRBJ1-3 TRBV7-9 NA CASGYSVSGNTIYF
TRBJ1-5 TRBV7-9 few CASSTEASNQPQHF
TRBJ2-3 TRBV10-3 NA CAISESSRGRTDTQYF
TRBJ1-2 TRBV7-9 NA CASSLEGAGVLIYGYTF
TRBJ2-2 TRBV6-2/TRBV6-3 once CASSYRDRGTGELFF
TRBJ1-1 TRBV4-2 many CASSQIGHTEAFF
TRBJ1-2 TRBV11-2 NA CASSLPFLDRDYGYTF
TRBJ2-5 TRBV5-8 NA CASSQRLSQETQYF
TRBJ2-5 TRBV7-2 NA CASTFWRGETQYF
TRBJ1-6 TRBV6-5 few CASSYSGSHSPLHF
TRBJ2-5 TRBV11-2 many CASSQLSENPAETQYF
TRBJ1-4 TRBV7-9 NA CASSLRQAYSEKLFF
TRBJ1-6 TRBV2 NA CASSEFAPGGSPLHF
TRBJ2-1 TRBV7-8 NA CASSLELLGGQFF
TRBJ2-4 TRBV25-1 few CASSEYEASGGRIAKNIQYF
TRBJ2-4 TRBV5-1 many CASSLTGEVDIQYF
TRBJ2-1 TRBV11-1 many CASSVTSGAPEQFF
TRBJ2-3 TRBV20-1 NA CSASPPRVFTDTQYF
TRBJ1-2 TRBV6-5 NA CASSSRPATGYTF